The T cell receptor beta chain described here comes from a study of blood T cell repertoires in COVID-19 (TCRdb year 2020). For the wider study: The collaborator samples originated in the United States, Italy and Spain and spanned the acute and convalescent phases of COVID-19. The samples were drawn from the first 160 participants of the ongoing ImmuneRACE study and from roughly 1,300 subjects provided by 6 global collaborators. Deeply sampled blood TCRbeta repertoires from subjects exposed to, actively infected with, or recovered from COVID-19 were included in the dataset. Where available, HLA class I and class II types were taken from metadata supplied by the sample provider and were not determined by assay-based typing. Nearly every sample came with metadata listing a de-identified subject ID, COVID-19 status, age in years and sex. The repertoires were released in a freely available public database intended as a resource for research on the immune response to SARS-CoV-2. The prospective study material was composed of cDNA or gDNA derived from T cells, B-cell-depleted T cells, or PBMCs. Study-wide conclusions, independent of this receptor: The quantity of clinical and demographic metadata differed by source and by participant and was supplied without curation.

The immunoSEQ Assay, a bias-controlled multiplex PCR, was used to amplify TCRbeta CDR3 regions from genomic DNA. As for how the authors treated the data: The number of nucleated cells in each sample was estimated by amplification of reference gene primers within the assay. To quantify the absolute abundance of each unique TCRbeta CDR3 rearrangement, sequence reads were collapsed and filtered. For each sample, productive Simpson clonality was calculated as the square root of Simpson's diversity index across productive rearrangements. Not all clones reach the TCRdb copy of this immuneACCESS table, which keeps in-frame sequences only. Checked studies attribute under half of the gap to unresolved V genes and leave the rest unexplained. That table is the source of V, J and clone size, and D and trimming were worked out from the DNA. The sample includes under 200,000 clones, with 86% observed a single time. Roughly 0.99% of the sample belongs to the ten largest clones.

With regard to this clone: Its antigen is still unknown. Base qualities were left out, and no much larger clone turns up one base away.

V is cut back by 1 base and J by 5 bases, with 6 bases in the junction unmatched. Sequences SGHVS (CDR1) and FNYEAQ (CDR2) are obtained from the germline V gene. The CDR3 spans 16 residues, from the cysteine through the phenylalanine. Of the read, only the CDR3 DNA is kept; its 48 bases are in frame from base 1. Whole blood was collected in K2EDTA tubes by collaborating institutions according to the institutions' own protocols. For TCRbeta analysis, collaborators shipped samples in one of three forms: frozen whole blood, isolated PBMCs, or DNA extracted from either of those sample types. Recombination joined TRBV7-6 with TRBJ2-1; TRBD2 lines up with 9 middle nucleotides. The origin of this receptor is a man between 18 and 35 years old with acute or convalescent COVID-19. The sequencing input was peripheral blood. The base sequence is TGTGCCAGCAGCTTAGAGTGGCTAGCGGGAAACAATGAGCAGTTCTTC. The resulting protein is CASSLEWLAGNNEQFF. The entire variable domain, with the stretches around the CDR3 drawn from the reference TRBV7-6 and TRBJ2-1 proteins, is GAGVSQSPRYKVTKRGQDVALRCDPISGHVSLYWYRQALGQGPEFLTYFNYEAQQDKSGLPNDRFSAERPEGSISTLTIQRTEQRDSAMYRCASSLEWLAGNNEQFFGPGTRLTVL.